These 11 T cell receptor beta chains share one sample of origin, sequenced in a study of metastatic and nonmetastatic thyroid tumors. TCRdb reanalyzed the PCR reads with MiXCR. The sample lists approximately 84,000 clones; about 15% were seen once. Not a single patient had been given any form of treatment at any point before undergoing thyroid surgery. The specimen was blood. Receptors originate from a female donor with papillary thyroid cancer or a benign thyroid nodule (not recorded which). Some clones in this sample may be carry-over from other donors' samples.

This clone came up many times. The chain recombines TRBV27 with TRBJ1-2; D may be TRBD1 (5 bases). CDR1 is MNHEY, CDR2 SMNVEV, per germline (reference sequence). With 6 bases removed from V and 1 base from J, the gap between germline ends came to 15 bases. CDR3 length equals 15 residues. In DNA, the CDR3 is TGTGCCAGCAGCCCGAGGCGGGGGTTTAACTATGGCTACACCTTC. Translation gives CASSPRRGFNYGYTF.

This clone was picked up many times. The genes are TRBV7-8 and TRBJ1-2, with TRBD1 matching over 8 bases. The CDR3 contains 14 residues. J gave up 5 bases and V 5 bases, and 7 bases lay outside the gene matches. CDR1 and CDR2 from the germline V gene are SGHVS and FQNEAQ. The CDR3 here is CASSTLDRVYGYTF. The CDR3 DNA follows: TGTGCCAGCAGCACACTGGACAGGGTTTATGGCTACACCTTC. Based on the CDR3 plus reference TRBV7-8 and TRBJ1-2, the full variable domain is GAGVSQSPRYKVAKRGQDVALRCDPISGHVSLFWYQQALGQGPEFLTYFQNEAQLDKSGLPSDRFFAERPEGSVSTLKIQRTQQEDSAVYLCASSTLDRVYGYTFGSGTRLTVV.

The sample holds many counts of this clone. The chain carries TRBV12-3 or TRBV12-4 and TRBJ2-6, with a possible D match to TRBD2 (5 bases). Trimming shortened V by 3 bases and J by 2 bases, and 17 bases separated the two germline ends. This CDR3 contains 18 residues. This chain's CDR3 is CASSFGRGFLTGANVLTF. The CDR3 region has the DNA TGTGCCAGCAGTTTCGGACGAGGGTTCTTAACTGGGGCCAACGTCCTGACTTTC.

This clone showed up many times. Other DNA variants within this sample encode the same CDR3. This chain connects TRBV6-5 to TRBJ2-2, with TRBD1 identical over 8 bases. The CDR3 is 17 residues long. The germline V gene encodes CDR1 MNHEY and CDR2 SVGAGI. With V trimmed by 2 bases and J by 7 bases, 12 bases remained unmatched. This chain's CDR3 is CASSYVGQGLTGGELFF. The CDR3 DNA follows: TGTGCCAGCAGTTACGTCGGACAGGGTTTAACAGGCGGGGAGCTGTTTTTT.

There are many counts of this clone. The chain employs TRBV11-2 and TRBJ1-6, with D hard to call. The germline V and J ends were trimmed by 3 bases and 9 bases, with 6 bases remaining between them. Per germline, CDR1 SGHAT and CDR2 FQNNGV. CDR3 length: 12 amino acids. The CDR3 coding sequence is TGTGCCAGCAGCTTCTCCTCTTCACCCCTCCACTTT. Amino acid sequence: CASSFSSSPLHF.

The chain joins TRBV27 to TRBJ2-2; 9 positions agree with TRBD1. The germline V gene has CDR1 MNHEY and CDR2 SMNVEV (reference sequence). J was trimmed by 4 bases and V by 7 bases; bases with no gene match: 7. The CDR3 spans 15 residues. DNA of the CDR3: TGTGCCAGCATTTCCGGGACAGGGCTCACCGGGGAGCTGTTTTTT. Translated, it gives CASISGTGLTGELFF.

This clone was seen many times. The J gene is TRBJ2-2, the V gene TRBV6-5; D call uncertain. V dropped 0 bases and J dropped 6 bases, with 17 bases sitting between them. Germline loops: CDR1 MNHEY, CDR2 SVGAGI. This CDR3 spans 17 amino acids. The CDR3 here is CASSYSQGSVKAGELFF. The CDR3 nucleotides are TGTGCCAGCAGTTACTCTCAAGGTTCGGTGAAAGCCGGGGAGCTGTTTTTT.

Regarding this clone: A junction boundary mismatches the germline segment, possibly from a read error. The sample has other DNA sequences that encode this CDR3 too. The V and J genes are TRBV5-8 and TRBJ1-5; possibly TRBD1 for D (6 bases). This CDR3 is built from 13 residues. Germline V gene lookup returns CDR1 SGHTS and CDR2 YDEGEE. CDR3 protein: CTGGPAADQPQHF. The CDR3 nucleotides are TGCACGGGGGGGCCAGCGGCGGATCAGCCCCAGCATTTT.

The chain uses TRBV20-1 and TRBJ2-7, with D possibly called TRBD1 or TRBD2 (5 bases each). Trimming cost V 8 bases and J 4 bases, with 24 bases left between them. There are 15 residues in the CDR3. Germline loops: CDR1 DFQATT, CDR2 SNEGSKA (reference sequence). CDR3 loop: CSTRWEWTWVYEQYF. In nucleotides, the CDR3 is TGCAGTACCCGGTGGGAGTGGACATGGGTTTACGAGCAGTACTTC.

This clone showed up many times. The chain carries TRBV7-2 and TRBJ1-2; D not certain. V lost 0 bases and J lost 4, with 9 bases in between. The CDR3 totals 14 residues. The V gene's germline CDR1 is SGHTA and CDR2 FQGNSA. CDR3 nucleotide sequence: TGTGCCAGCAGCTTAGCGGCAGGCTCCTATGGCTACACCTTC. Encoded protein: CASSLAAGSYGYTF.

This chain joins TRBV20-1 and TRBJ2-3; the D gene is possibly TRBD2 (6 bases). Germline CDR1 DFQATT, CDR2 SNEGSKA (reference sequence). The V end was cut by 4 bases, the J end by 2 bases, with 10 bases between. The CDR3 loop spans 13 amino acids. In nucleotides, the CDR3 is TGCAGTGCTACCAGGGACTTCACAGATACGCAGTATTTT. Its translation: CSATRDFTDTQYF.